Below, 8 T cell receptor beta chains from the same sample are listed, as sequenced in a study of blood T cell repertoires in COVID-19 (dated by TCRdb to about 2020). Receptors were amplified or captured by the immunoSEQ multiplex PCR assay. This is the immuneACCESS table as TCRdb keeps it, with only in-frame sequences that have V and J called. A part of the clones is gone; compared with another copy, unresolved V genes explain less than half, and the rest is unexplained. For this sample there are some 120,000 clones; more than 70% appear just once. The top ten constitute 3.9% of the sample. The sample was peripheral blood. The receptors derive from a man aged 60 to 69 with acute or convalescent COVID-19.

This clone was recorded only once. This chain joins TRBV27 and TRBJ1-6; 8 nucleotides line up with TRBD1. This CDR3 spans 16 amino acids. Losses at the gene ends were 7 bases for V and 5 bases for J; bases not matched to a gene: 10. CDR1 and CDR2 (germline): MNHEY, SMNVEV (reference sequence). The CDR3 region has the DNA TGTGCCAGCAAAGAGCTATGGGGACAGGATAATTCACCCCTCCACTTT. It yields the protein CASKELWGQDNSPLHF.

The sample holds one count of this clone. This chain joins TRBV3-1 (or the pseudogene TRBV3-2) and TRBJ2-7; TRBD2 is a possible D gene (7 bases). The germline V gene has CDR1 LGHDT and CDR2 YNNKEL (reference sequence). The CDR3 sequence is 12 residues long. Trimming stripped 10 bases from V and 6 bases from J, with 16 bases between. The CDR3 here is CATGGPGGEQYF. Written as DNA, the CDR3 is TGTGCCACCGGGGGGCCAGGAGGCGAGCAGTACTTC.

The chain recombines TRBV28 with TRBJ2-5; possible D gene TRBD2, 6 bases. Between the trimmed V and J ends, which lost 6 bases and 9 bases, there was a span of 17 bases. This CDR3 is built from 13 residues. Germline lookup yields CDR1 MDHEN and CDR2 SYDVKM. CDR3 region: CASRSGLLEAQYF. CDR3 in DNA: TGTGCCAGCAGATCGGGACTCCTTGAGGCCCAGTACTTC. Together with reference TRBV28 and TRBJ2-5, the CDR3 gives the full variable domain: DVKVTQSSRYLVKRTGEKVFLECVQDMDHENMFWYRQDPGLGLRLIYFSYDVKMKEKGDIPEGYSVSREKKERFSLILESASTNQTSMYLCASRSGLLEAQYFGPGTRLLVL.

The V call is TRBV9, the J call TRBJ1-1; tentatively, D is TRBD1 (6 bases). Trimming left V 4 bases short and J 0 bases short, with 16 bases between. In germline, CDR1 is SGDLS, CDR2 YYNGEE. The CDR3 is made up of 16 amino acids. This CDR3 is CASSPEGGGMNTEAFF. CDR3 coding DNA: TGTGCCAGCAGCCCCGAGGGCGGGGGCATGAACACTGAAGCTTTCTTT. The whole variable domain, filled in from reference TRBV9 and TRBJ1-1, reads DSGVTQTPKHLITATGQRVTLRCSPRSGDLSVYWYQQSLDQGLQFLIQYYNGEERAKGNILERFSAQQFPDLHSELNLSSLELGDSALYFCASSPEGGGMNTEAFFGQGTRLTVV.

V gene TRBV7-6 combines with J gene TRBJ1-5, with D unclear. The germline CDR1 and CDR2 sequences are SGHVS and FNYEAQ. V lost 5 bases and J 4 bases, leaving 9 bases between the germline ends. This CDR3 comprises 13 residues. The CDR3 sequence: CASSPRENQPQHF. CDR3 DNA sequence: TGTGCCAGCAGCCCGCGGGAGAATCAGCCCCAGCATTTT.

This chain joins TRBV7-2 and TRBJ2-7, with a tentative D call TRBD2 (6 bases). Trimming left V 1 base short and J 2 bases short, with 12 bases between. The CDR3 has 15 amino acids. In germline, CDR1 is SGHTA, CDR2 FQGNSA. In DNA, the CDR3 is TGTGCCAGCAGCTTAGGTTCGGACTATGCCTACGAGCAGTACTTC. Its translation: CASSLGSDYAYEQYF.

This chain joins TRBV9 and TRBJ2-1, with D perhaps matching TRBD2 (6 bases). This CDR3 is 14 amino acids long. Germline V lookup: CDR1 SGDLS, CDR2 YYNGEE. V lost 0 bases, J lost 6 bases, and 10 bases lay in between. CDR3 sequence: CASSVGMGGNEQFF. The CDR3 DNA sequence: TGTGCCAGCAGCGTAGGTATGGGGGGCAATGAGCAGTTCTTC.

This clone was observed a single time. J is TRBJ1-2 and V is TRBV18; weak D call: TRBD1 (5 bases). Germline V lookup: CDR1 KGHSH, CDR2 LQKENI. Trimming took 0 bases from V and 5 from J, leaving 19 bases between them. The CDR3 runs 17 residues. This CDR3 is CASSPPVRRGHPYGYTF. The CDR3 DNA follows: TGTGCCAGCTCACCACCGGTGAGGAGGGGTCATCCTTATGGCTACACCTTC. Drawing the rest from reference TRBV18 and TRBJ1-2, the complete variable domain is NAGVMQNPRHLVRRRGQEARLRCSPMKGHSHVYWYRQLPEEGLKFMVYLQKENIIDESGMPKERFSAEFPKEGPSILRIQQVVRGDSAAYFCASSPPVRRGHPYGYTFGSGTRLTVV.